This TCR beta chain was recorded in a study of blood T cell repertoires in COVID-19. Study-level information: COVID-19 samples collected from the United States, Italy and Spain covered acute and convalescent phases. Sources were T cells, B-cell-depleted T cells, or PBMCs; the material itself was cDNA or gDNA.

There are a few counts of this clone. Germline V lookup: CDR1 MNHEY, CDR2 SMNVEV (reference sequence). The CDR3 totals 13 residues. V trimming: 6 bases; J trimming: 2 bases; junction bases outside the gene matches: 3. Patients of the Seattle cohort, enrolled during active infection, were followed longitudinally. Authors' processing steps: Amplification from reference gene primers served as the basis for estimated nucleated cell counts. Data came from immunoSEQ multiplex PCR; TCRdb stores just in-frame clones and leaves some out. D and trimming come from the DNA, and the V and J calls and clone size come from that table. The data hold roughly 60,000 clones, with approximately 88% observed a single time.

Sequencing used peripheral blood. This chain joins TRBV27 and TRBJ2-7, with TRBD2 identical over 8 bases. This TCR was sampled from a man younger than 40 with COVID-19, enrolled during active disease. CDR3 nucleotides: TGTGCCAGCAGCCGGGGACTAGCCTACGAGCAGTACTTC. Translating it yields CASSRGLAYEQYF.